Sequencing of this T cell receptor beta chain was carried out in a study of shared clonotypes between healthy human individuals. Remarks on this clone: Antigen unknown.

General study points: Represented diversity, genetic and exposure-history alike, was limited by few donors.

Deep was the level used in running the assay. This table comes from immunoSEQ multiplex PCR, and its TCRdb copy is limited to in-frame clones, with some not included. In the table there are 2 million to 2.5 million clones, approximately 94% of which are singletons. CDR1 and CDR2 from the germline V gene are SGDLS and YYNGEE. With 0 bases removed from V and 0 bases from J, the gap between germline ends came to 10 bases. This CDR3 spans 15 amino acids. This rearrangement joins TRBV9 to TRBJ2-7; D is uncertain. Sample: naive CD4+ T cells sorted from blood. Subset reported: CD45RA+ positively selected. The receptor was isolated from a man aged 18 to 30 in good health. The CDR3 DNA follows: TGTGCCAGCAGCGTAGGAGGATCAGCCTCCTACGAGCAGTACTTC. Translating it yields CASSVGGSASYEQYF.